This T cell receptor beta chain appears in the sequencing data of a study of blood T cells in healthy people across ages. Study results and caveats: Possibly, changes in expanded clonotypes were confounded because donor CMV status was unknown. The study found more naive CD4+ cells and higher diversity in long-lived than aged donors.

About this clonotype: Its specificity is not known.

Next came a second PCR, run for about 7 to 12 cycles, which used a sample-barcoded 5' primer along with a J-beta primer mix. Paired-end reads containing CDR3 totaled no fewer than 2.5 million for each sample. MiXCR, run by TCRdb on the 5' RACE reads, gives a single entry per CDR3 protein. The sample consists of around 1.5 million distinct CDR3 sequences, about 32% of them appearing once. Trimming at V came to 10 bases and at J to 4 bases, leaving 7 bases not matched to a gene. The CDR3 contains 14 residues. Sequencing was done on a sample of blood. V is TRBV12-3 or TRBV12-4 and J is TRBJ2-3; 11 nucleotides agree with TRBD2. This clonotype originated in a woman in her twenties or thirties in good health. The CDR3 region has the DNA TGTGCCATCCATGGTAGCGGGGGGGCAGATACGCAGTATTTT. It codes for CAIHGSGGADTQYF.